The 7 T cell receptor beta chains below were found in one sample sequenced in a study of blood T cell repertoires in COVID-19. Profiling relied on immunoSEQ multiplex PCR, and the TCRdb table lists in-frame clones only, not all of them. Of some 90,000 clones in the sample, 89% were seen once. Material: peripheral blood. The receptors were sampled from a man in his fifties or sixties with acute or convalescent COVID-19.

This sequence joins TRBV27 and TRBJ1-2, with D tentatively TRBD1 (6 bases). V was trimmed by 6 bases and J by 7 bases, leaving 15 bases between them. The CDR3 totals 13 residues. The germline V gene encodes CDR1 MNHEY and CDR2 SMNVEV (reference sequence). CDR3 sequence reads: CASRSQGTLGYTF. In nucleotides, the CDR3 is TGTGCCAGCAGGTCTCAGGGGACCCTTGGCTACACCTTC.

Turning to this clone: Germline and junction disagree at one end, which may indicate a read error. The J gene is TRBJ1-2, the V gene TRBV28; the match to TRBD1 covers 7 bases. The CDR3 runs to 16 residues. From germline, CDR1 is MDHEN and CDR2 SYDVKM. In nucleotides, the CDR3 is TGTGCTAGCAGTTCTACGGGACAGAAACTTGGAATGGGCTACACCTTC. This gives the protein CASSSTGQKLGMGYTF.

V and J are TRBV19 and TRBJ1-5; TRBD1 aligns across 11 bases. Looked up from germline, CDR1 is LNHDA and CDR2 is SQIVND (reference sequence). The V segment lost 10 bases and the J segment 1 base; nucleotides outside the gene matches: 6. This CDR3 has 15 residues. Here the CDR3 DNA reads TGTGCCAAACGGACAGGGGGCGAGAGCAATCAGCCCCAGCATTTT. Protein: CAKRTGGESNQPQHF.

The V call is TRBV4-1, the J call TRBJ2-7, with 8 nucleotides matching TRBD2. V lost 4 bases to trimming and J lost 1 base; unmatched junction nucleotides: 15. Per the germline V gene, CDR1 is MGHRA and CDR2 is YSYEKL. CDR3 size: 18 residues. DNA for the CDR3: TGCGCCAGCAGCCTCAATTGGGGGGCGGGGGGCAGATCCTACGAGCAGTACTTC. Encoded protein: CASSLNWGAGGRSYEQYF.

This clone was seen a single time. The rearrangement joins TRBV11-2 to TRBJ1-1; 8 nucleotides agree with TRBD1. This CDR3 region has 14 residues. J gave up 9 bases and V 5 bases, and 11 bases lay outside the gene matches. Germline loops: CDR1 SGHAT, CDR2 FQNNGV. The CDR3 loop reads CASSDPRTGTQAFF. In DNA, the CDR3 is TGTGCCAGCAGCGACCCCCGGACAGGGACACAAGCTTTCTTT.

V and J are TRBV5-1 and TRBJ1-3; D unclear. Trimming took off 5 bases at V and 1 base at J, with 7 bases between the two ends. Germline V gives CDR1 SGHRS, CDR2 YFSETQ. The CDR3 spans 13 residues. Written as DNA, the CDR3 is TGCGCCAGCAGAGGAGATTCTGGAAACACCATATATTTT. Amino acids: CASRGDSGNTIYF.

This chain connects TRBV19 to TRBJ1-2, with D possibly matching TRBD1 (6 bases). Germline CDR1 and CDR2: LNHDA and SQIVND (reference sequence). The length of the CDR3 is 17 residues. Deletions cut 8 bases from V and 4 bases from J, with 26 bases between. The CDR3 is CASAEFEDSLFFYGYTF. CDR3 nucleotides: TGTGCCAGTGCCGAGTTTGAGGACAGCCTCTTCTTCTATGGCTACACCTTC.